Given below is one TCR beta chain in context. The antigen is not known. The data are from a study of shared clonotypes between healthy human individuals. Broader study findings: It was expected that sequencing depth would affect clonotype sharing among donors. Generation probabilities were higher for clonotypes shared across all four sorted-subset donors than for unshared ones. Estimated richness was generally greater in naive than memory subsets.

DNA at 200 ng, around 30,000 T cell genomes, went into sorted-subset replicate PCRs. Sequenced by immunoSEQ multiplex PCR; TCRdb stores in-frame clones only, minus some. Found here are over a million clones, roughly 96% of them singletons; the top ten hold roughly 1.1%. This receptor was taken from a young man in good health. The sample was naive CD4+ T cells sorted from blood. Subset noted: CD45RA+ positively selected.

CDR3 region: CASTRGGLAVTDTQYF. CDR3 nucleotide sequence: TGTGCCAGCACCCGGGGGGGACTAGCGGTCACAGATACGCAGTATTTT. The gene calls are TRBV7-2 and TRBJ2-3; 11 nucleotides agree with TRBD2. The CDR3 length is 16 residues. V was pared by 7 bases and J by 2 bases, with 8 bases of the junction left unmatched. Germline assignment: CDR1 SGHTA and CDR2 FQGNSA.